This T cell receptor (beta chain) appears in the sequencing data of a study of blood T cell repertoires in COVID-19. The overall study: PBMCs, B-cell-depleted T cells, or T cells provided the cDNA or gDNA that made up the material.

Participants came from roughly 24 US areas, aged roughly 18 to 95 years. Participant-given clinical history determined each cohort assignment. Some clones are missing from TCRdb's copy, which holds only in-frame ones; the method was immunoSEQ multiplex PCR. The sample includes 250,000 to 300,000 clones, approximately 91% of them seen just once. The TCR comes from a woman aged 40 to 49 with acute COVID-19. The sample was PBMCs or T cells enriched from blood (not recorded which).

CDR3 nucleotide sequence: TGTGCCAGCAGAGACGGAGTCTATGGCTACACCTTC. This gives the protein CASRDGVYGYTF. The V and J genes are TRBV3-1 (or the pseudogene TRBV3-2) and TRBJ1-2; D uncertain. CDR1 and CDR2 from the germline V gene are LGHDT and YNNKEL (reference sequence). This CDR3 has 12 amino acids. V lost 6 bases, J lost 4 bases, and 9 bases lay in between.